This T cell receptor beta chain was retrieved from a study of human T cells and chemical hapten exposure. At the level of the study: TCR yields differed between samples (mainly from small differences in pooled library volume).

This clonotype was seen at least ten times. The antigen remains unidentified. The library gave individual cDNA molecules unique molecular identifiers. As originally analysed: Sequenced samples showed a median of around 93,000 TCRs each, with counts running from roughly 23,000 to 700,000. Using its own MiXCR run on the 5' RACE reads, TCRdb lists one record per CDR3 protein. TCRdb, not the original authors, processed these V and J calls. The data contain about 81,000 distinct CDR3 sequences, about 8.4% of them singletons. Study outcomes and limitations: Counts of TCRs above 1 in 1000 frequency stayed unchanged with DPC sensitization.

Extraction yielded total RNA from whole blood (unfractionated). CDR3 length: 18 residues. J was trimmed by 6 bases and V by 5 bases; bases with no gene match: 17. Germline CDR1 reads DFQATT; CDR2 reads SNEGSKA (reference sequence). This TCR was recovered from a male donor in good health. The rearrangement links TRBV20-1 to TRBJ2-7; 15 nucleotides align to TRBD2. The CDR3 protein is CSAVRRTVPGLAGGEQYF. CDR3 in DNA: TGCAGTGCTGTCCGGAGGACAGTACCGGGACTAGCGGGAGGCGAGCAGTACTTC.